This T cell receptor beta chain derives from a study of identical twins. With 5 bases removed from V and 9 bases from J, the gap between germline ends came to 15 bases. The CDR3 length is 13 residues. TCRdb reanalysed the 5' RACE reads using MiXCR and keeps one entry per CDR3 protein. Of about 520,000 distinct CDR3 sequences listed, roughly a fifth are singletons. General study results and limits: Diverse VJ usage suggested most zero-insertion clonotypes were not invariant T cells.

This clonotype was picked up a small number of times. Its antigen is still unknown. These same records also appear under a second study, on T cells expressing NK-cell markers. That report notes: Of eight sequenced donors, seven were HCMV-seropositive and one HCMV-seronegative. Restriction of sorting to alpha-beta TCR T cells was accomplished in several experiments using an anti-gamma-delta TCR antibody. The CD3+CD56-NKG2C+ fraction of a few donors was also led by these clonotypes.

This chain links TRBV12-3 or TRBV12-4 with TRBJ2-3; D is possibly TRBD2 (5 bases). The receptor's source is a woman between 18 and 30 years old in good health. Sequenced: CD4+ T cells sorted from blood. The CDR3 nucleotides are TGTGCCAGCAGTCCCACCCAAGCTAGCACGCAGTATTTT. Its translation: CASSPTQASTQYF.